This is a list of T cell receptor beta chains from one sample in a study of response to subunit inactivated influenza vaccine. TCRdb ran MiXCR on the RT-PCR reads and lists one entry per CDR3 protein. The sample yields approximately 570,000 distinct CDR3 sequences, under 9% seen once. The specimen was PBMCs from blood, collected about 24 months after vaccination. These receptors came from a man aged 50 to 69 who received an inactivated influenza vaccine. Each CDR3 is given with its conserved first and last residue. D genes are given only for firm matches. For some rows the clone size is stated as once, few or many, or as a class when expanded; others skip it.

TRBV25-1	NA	few	CASSGPSGPWTHTGELFF
TRBV20-1	TRBD1	NA	CCATNPRGQGWQETQYF
TRBV9	TRBD2	few	CASSVGTSVYNEQFF
TRBV14	TRBD2	few	CASISGGGSYNEQFF
TRBV28	NA	few	CASRRRPETQYF
TRBV29-1	NA	NA	CSVSGVDEQYF
TRBV5-4	TRBD1	NA	CASSFVDRPTDTQYF
TRBV18	NA	few	CASSSTGVGQYF
TRBV7-2	TRBD2	few	CASSSSSGRADEQYF
TRBV7-2	TRBD2	NA	CASSERTSGGWYEQYF
TRBV2	TRBD1	NA	CASIRDRDTEAFF
TRBV12-3/TRBV12-4	NA	few	CASSLGKLPQETQYF
TRBV6-1	NA	few	CASSERWGGDIQYF
TRBV6-5	NA	few	CASSYFQGLEETQYF
TRBV6-1	TRBD2	NA	CASSPLRLAVQETQYF
TRBV12-3/TRBV12-4	TRBD2	few	CASSLESSGKAEQFF
TRBV12-3/TRBV12-4	NA	many	CASSERGPQHF
TRBV12-3/TRBV12-4	NA	few	CASSLAGSTSTDTQYF
TRBV6-1	NA	NA	CASRKEAGTDTQYF
TRBV10-3	TRBD1	few	CASEDRPNTEAFF
TRBV11-2	NA	few	CASSPRFSTDTQYF
TRBV20-1	NA	NA	CSASSGTRILGEQYF